This passage covers 24 T cell receptor beta chains from one sample sequenced in a study of T-cell reconstitution after alpha-beta-depleted transplantation in children. A TCRbeta library incorporating unique molecular identifiers was prepared. TCRdb re-called the PCR reads through MiXCR, storing one row per CDR3 protein. Found here are about 72,000 distinct CDR3 sequences, 6% to 8% of them singletons; the top ten hold around 2.4%. Sequenced here: PBMCs from the stem cell graft donor, sampled from the stem cell graft. The receptors derive from a human donor who donated a stem cell graft to a child with acute lymphoblastic leukemia.

J is TRBJ2-7 and V is TRBV5-4; TRBD1 or TRBD2 may be the D gene (6 bases each). The CDR3 extends over 16 amino acids. The V and J ends lost 4 bases and 5 bases respectively, with 22 bases between them. Per germline, CDR1 SGHNT and CDR2 YYREEE (reference sequence). The CDR3 sequence is CASSRGSVDRLDEQYF. As DNA, the CDR3 is TGTGCCAGCAGCCGGGGGTCCGTCGACAGGTTGGACGAGCAGTACTTC.

This clonotype was detected ten times or more. The V and J genes are TRBV2 and TRBJ1-1, with D maybe TRBD1 (6 bases). From germline, CDR1 is SNHLY and CDR2 FYNNEI. The CDR3 sequence is 13 residues long. Between the trimmed V and J ends, which lost 6 bases and 8 bases, there was a span of 16 bases. The CDR3 DNA reads TGTGCCAGCAGCAAAGAGGAAGGGACAGAAGCTTTCTTT. As protein: CASSKEEGTEAFF.

This clonotype was detected many times. V gene TRBV4-1 combines with J gene TRBJ1-2; D unresolved. Germline lookup yields CDR1 MGHRA and CDR2 YSYEKL. Trimming took off 1 base at V and 4 bases at J, with 10 bases between the two ends. CDR3 size: 14 residues. This CDR3 is CASSQGQGIYGYTF. The CDR3 nucleotides read TGCGCCAGCAGCCAAGGTCAAGGAATCTATGGCTACACCTTC.

This clonotype appeared many times. The V call is TRBV29-1, the J call TRBJ1-1, with D unresolved. The V end lost 5 bases, the J end lost 2 bases, and 3 bases lay between the germline ends. CDR3 length equals 10 residues. Germline V gene data show CDR1 as SQVTM and CDR2 as ANQGSEA. CDR3 sequence (DNA): TGCAGCGTTCTCAACACTGAAGCTTTCTTT. This sequence encodes CSVLNTEAFF.

The rearrangement uses TRBV14 and TRBJ2-1; the D gene is possibly TRBD1 (5 bases). The CDR3 loop spans 15 amino acids. Trimming took 4 bases from V and 8 from J, leaving 18 bases between them. Germline assignment: CDR1 SGHDN and CDR2 FVKESK. For the CDR3, the DNA is TGTGCCAGCAGCCCTAGGGGCATCGGAAGGGATGAGCAGTTCTTC. Its translation is CASSPRGIGRDEQFF.

The genes are TRBV19 and TRBJ2-1; D is perhaps TRBD1 (5 bases). Germline CDR1 is LNHDA and CDR2 is SQIVND (reference sequence). This CDR3 comprises 16 residues. V lost 4 bases and J lost 7, with 20 bases in between. The CDR3 spells CASSTVQGPLGNEQFF. CDR3 sequence (DNA): TGTGCCAGTAGTACGGTCCAGGGCCCTTTGGGAAATGAGCAGTTCTTC.

This clonotype occurred many times. This sequence joins TRBV12-3 or TRBV12-4 and TRBJ2-5; 9 positions match TRBD1. The CDR3 loop spans 16 amino acids. The ends lost 5 bases at V and 5 bases at J; junction bases unmatched: 12. The CDR3 DNA sequence: TGTGCCAGCAGTACCCGACAGGGGGATCAATACGAGACCCAGTACTTC. This translates into CASSTRQGDQYETQYF.

The J gene is TRBJ1-1, the V gene TRBV5-1; D remains unclear. Trimming pared 4 bases from V and 0 bases from J, leaving 13 bases between. The germline CDR1 and CDR2 sequences are SGHRS and YFSETQ. The CDR3 spans 15 residues. DNA for the CDR3: TGCGCCAGCAGCCAGGTGGGCCTAATGAACACTGAAGCTTTCTTT. As protein: CASSQVGLMNTEAFF.

The chain recombines TRBV4-3 with TRBJ2-2; D is undetermined. With 0 bases removed from V and 5 bases from J, the gap between germline ends came to 4 bases. CDR3 size: 13 residues. Germline values: CDR1 LGHNA, CDR2 YSLEER. The chain's CDR3 is CASSQELTGELFF. CDR3 nucleotides: TGCGCCAGCAGCCAAGAATTAACCGGGGAGCTGTTTTTT.

This clonotype turned up a few times. This chain uses TRBV5-1 with TRBJ2-5; D may match TRBD1 or TRBD2 (7 bases each). Trimming left V 2 bases short and J 5 bases short, with 13 bases between. Germline V gene lookup returns CDR1 SGHRS and CDR2 YFSETQ. The CDR3 totals 14 residues. CDR3 bases: TGCGCCAGCAGCTTATCCAGGGGGGGCGAGACCCAGTACTTC. Translated, it gives CASSLSRGGETQYF.

This clonotype came up many times. The chain employs TRBV5-1 and TRBJ2-7, with TRBD2 as a possible D gene (6 bases). The V end lost 2 bases, the J end lost 4 bases, and 13 bases lay between the germline ends. Germline-derived CDR1 and CDR2 are SGHRS and YFSETQ. The CDR3 totals 14 residues. CDR3 sequence reads: CASSFQGLNYEQYF. The CDR3 region has the DNA TGCGCCAGCAGCTTCCAGGGACTCAATTACGAGCAGTACTTC.

In its sample, this clonotype was seen many times. The chain combines TRBV10-3 with TRBJ2-7; D ambiguous. The ends were cut back, 1 base at V and 2 bases at J, with 12 bases in the middle. The CDR3 has 15 residues. Germline-derived CDR1 and CDR2 are ENHRY and SYGVKD. The CDR3 spells CAISEWGERAYEQYF. In nucleotides, the CDR3 is TGTGCCATCAGTGAGTGGGGTGAACGGGCCTACGAGCAGTACTTC.

This clonotype was detected many times. The chain carries TRBV12-3 or TRBV12-4 and TRBJ2-3; possibly TRBD2 for D (7 bases). The V gene lost 2 bases and the J gene lost 5 bases, with 17 bases spanning the gap. The CDR3 is made up of 16 amino acids. DNA for the CDR3: TGTGCCAGCAGTTTAACCGAGGGGGGGAAGAAAGATACGCAGTATTTT. Amino acids: CASSLTEGGKKDTQYF.

This clonotype was seen at least ten times. V is TRBV5-1 and J is TRBJ2-5, with TRBD2 matching over 15 bases. The V gene's germline CDR1 is SGHRS and CDR2 YFSETQ. The junction had 1 base not matched to a gene; V was cut back by 3 bases and J by 4 bases. This CDR3 contains 15 residues. CDR3 DNA: TGCGCCAGCAGCTGGACTAGCGGGGGGGGAGAGACCCAGTACTTC. This sequence encodes CASSWTSGGGETQYF.

This clonotype was counted ten times or more. The rearrangement joins TRBV29-1 to TRBJ1-2; TRBD1 matches at 9 bases. The CDR3 is 12 amino acids. Looked up from germline, CDR1 is SQVTM and CDR2 is ANQGSEA. The V segment lost 7 bases and the J segment 3 bases; nucleotides outside the gene matches: 3. The chain's CDR3 is CSGRQGDYGYTF. Here the CDR3 DNA reads TGCAGCGGACGACAGGGGGACTATGGCTACACCTTC.

This rearrangement joins TRBV5-1 to TRBJ2-5; 7 bases line up with TRBD2. CDR1 is SGHRS and CDR2 is YFSETQ in the germline V gene. Unmatched junction bases numbered 8, after V lost 1 base and J lost 5 bases. The CDR3 covers 15 residues. This chain's CDR3 is CASSLTAGSRETQYF. The CDR3 DNA is TGCGCCAGCAGCTTGACAGCGGGGTCGAGGGAGACCCAGTACTTC. Full variable domain (remainder filled in from reference TRBV5-1 and TRBJ2-5): KAGVTQTPRYLIKTRGQQVTLSCSPISGHRSVSWYQQTPGQGLQFLFEYFSETQRNKGNFPGRFSGRQFSNSRSEMNVSTLELGDSALYLCASSLTAGSRETQYFGPGTRLLVL.

This clonotype was counted many times. The V gene is TRBV20-1, the J gene TRBJ1-1; the D is unclear. Germline lookup yields CDR1 DFQATT and CDR2 SNEGSKA (reference sequence). The CDR3 has 14 residues. Trimming pared 0 bases from V and 1 base from J, leaving 9 bases between. The CDR3 bases are TGCAGTGCTAGAGATCCACCAGGGAACACTGAAGCTTTCTTT. Translation: CSARDPPGNTEAFF.

V and J are TRBV6-1 and TRBJ2-7, with 9 bases lining up with TRBD1. The V segment lost 6 bases and the J segment 4 bases; nucleotides outside the gene matches: 7. The length of the CDR3 is 14 residues. Per germline, CDR1 MNHNS and CDR2 SASEGT. The CDR3 spells CASSIGQGRYEQYF. The DNA of the CDR3 is TGTGCCAGCAGCATCGGACAGGGGCGGTACGAGCAGTACTTC.

This clonotype was recorded many times. The rearrangement joins TRBV3-1 to TRBJ2-7, with TRBD1 matching 9 bases. The length of the CDR3 is 12 residues. J gave up 9 bases and V 5 bases, and 5 bases lay outside the gene matches. Germline lookup yields CDR1 LGHDT and CDR2 YNNKEL (reference sequence). The CDR3 sequence: CASSNRDRAQYF. CDR3 DNA: TGTGCCAGCAGCAACCGGGACAGGGCGCAGTACTTC.

There are many counts of this clonotype. Relative to the germline gene, one junction end is altered; a read error may explain this. J is TRBJ2-3 and V is TRBV18; D is uncertain. Germline loops: CDR1 KGHSH, CDR2 LQKENI. This CDR3 is built from 12 residues. The CDR3 sequence is CSSSPRTDTQYF. CDR3 coding DNA: TGTTCCAGCTCACCAAGGACAGATACGCAGTATTTT.

This clonotype has a count of ten or more. The chain is built from TRBV27 and TRBJ1-1, with TRBD1 matching over 9 bases. The trim removed 4 bases at V and 4 bases at J, leaving 4 bases unmatched. The germline V gene encodes CDR1 MNHEY and CDR2 SMNVEV (reference sequence). The CDR3 runs to 14 residues. The CDR3 here is CASSWDRAGTEAFF. CDR3 in DNA: TGTGCCAGCAGTTGGGACAGGGCGGGCACTGAAGCTTTCTTT.

This clonotype showed up many times. The genes are TRBV27 and TRBJ2-6, with 7 bases matching TRBD1. Per the germline V gene, CDR1 is MNHEY and CDR2 is SMNVEV (reference sequence). Unmatched junction bases numbered 3, after V lost 7 bases and J lost 3 bases. The CDR3 has 14 residues. This CDR3 reads CASTQGDGANVLTF. CDR3 bases: TGTGCCAGCACCCAGGGGGATGGGGCCAACGTCCTGACTTTC.

The sample holds many counts of this clonotype. The rearrangement joins TRBV10-3 to TRBJ1-3; D ambiguous. Germline values: CDR1 ENHRY, CDR2 SYGVKD. The CDR3 loop spans 13 amino acids. Trimming removed 2 bases from V and 0 bases from J, with 2 bases in between. In DNA, the CDR3 is TGTGCCATCAGTGAGAACTCTGGAAACACCATATATTTT. Translation: CAISENSGNTIYF.

This clonotype appeared many times. The rearrangement uses TRBV7-2 and TRBJ2-1; a possible D gene is TRBD1 (5 bases). CDR1 is SGHTA, CDR2 FQGNSA, per germline. The ends were cut back, 5 bases at V and 7 bases at J, with 9 bases in the middle. The CDR3 sequence is 12 residues long. The CDR3 reads CASSPGKNEQFF. CDR3 sequence (DNA): TGTGCCAGCAGCCCAGGGAAAAATGAGCAGTTCTTC.